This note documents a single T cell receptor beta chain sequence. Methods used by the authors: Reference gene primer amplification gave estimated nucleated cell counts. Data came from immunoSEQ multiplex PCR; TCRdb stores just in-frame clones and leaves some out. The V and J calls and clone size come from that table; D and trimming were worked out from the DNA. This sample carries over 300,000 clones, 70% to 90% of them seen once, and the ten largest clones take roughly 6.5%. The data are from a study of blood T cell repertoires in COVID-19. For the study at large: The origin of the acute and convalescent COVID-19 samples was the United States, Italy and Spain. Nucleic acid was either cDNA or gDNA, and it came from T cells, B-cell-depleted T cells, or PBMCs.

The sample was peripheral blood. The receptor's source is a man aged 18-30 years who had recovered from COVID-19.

CDR3 bases: TGTGCCAGCAGTCCGCTTAGCTACGAGGGGAGGAACAATGAGCAGTTCTTC. It codes for CASSPLSYEGRNNEQFF. The rearrangement links TRBV27 to TRBJ2-1, with D maybe TRBD2 (6 bases). V was shortened by 5 bases and J by 5 bases, with 22 bases between the two germline ends. This CDR3 region has 17 residues. The germline V gene encodes CDR1 MNHEY and CDR2 SMNVEV (reference sequence).